The 9 T cell receptor beta chains below all came from one sample that was sequenced in a study of blood T cell repertoires in COVID-19. Assay used: immunoSEQ multiplex PCR; TCRdb lists only in-frame clones, some missing. The sample gives hundreds of thousands of clones, about 91% of which show up once; roughly 2.6% is in the top ten. The specimen sequenced was PBMCs or T cells enriched from blood (not recorded which). The receptors were gathered from a woman in her 30s with acute COVID-19.

The chain is built from TRBV30 and TRBJ1-5; D is unresolved. Germline CDR1 reads GTSNPN; CDR2 reads SVGIG (reference sequence). The V gene lost 0 bases and the J gene lost 6 bases, with 12 bases spanning the gap. The CDR3 extends over 14 amino acids. CDR3 in amino acids: CAWSVQTTAQPQHF. CDR3 DNA: TGTGCCTGGAGTGTACAGACTACGGCTCAGCCCCAGCATTTT.

This CDR3 is CASRIQGVGYTEAFF. DNA of the CDR3: TGTGCCAGCAGAATTCAAGGGGTAGGTTACACTGAAGCTTTCTTT. The V and J genes are TRBV7-9 and TRBJ1-1; tentatively, D is TRBD1 (5 bases). The CDR3 has 15 residues. CDR1 and CDR2 from the germline V gene are SEHNR and FQNEAQ (reference sequence). The V end lost 6 bases, the J end lost 3 bases, and 17 bases lay between the germline ends. The full variable domain, in which reference TRBV7-9 and TRBJ1-1 provide the parts outside the CDR3, is DTGVSQNPRHKITKRGQNVTFRCDPISEHNRLYWYRQTLGQGPEFLTYFQNEAQLEKSRLLSDRFSAERPKGSFSTLEIQRTEQGDSAMYLCASRIQGVGYTEAFFGQGTRLTVV.

The chain employs TRBV4-3 and TRBJ1-4; D remains unclear. Trimming removed 1 base at V and 0 bases at J, with 9 bases between. Germline V gives CDR1 LGHNA, CDR2 YSLEER. CDR3 size: 16 residues. This CDR3 reads CASSQGPYATNEKLFF. In nucleotides, the CDR3 is TGCGCCAGCAGCCAAGGGCCTTACGCAACTAATGAAAAACTGTTTTTT.

The chain employs TRBV6-5 and TRBJ1-2; maybe TRBD1 (6 bases). Trimming left V 6 bases short and J 4 bases short, with 18 bases between. The CDR3 has 15 amino acids. CDR1 MNHEY and CDR2 SVGAGI come from the germline V gene. CDR3 loop: CASSSGQKLFYGYTF. In DNA form, the CDR3 reads TGTGCCAGCAGCTCCGGACAGAAGTTGTTCTATGGCTACACCTTC.

The gene calls are TRBV25-1 and TRBJ2-7; D ambiguous. CDR3 length: 15 amino acids. Trimming took off 5 bases at V and 3 bases at J, with 17 bases between the two ends. Germline-derived CDR1 and CDR2 are MGHDK and SYGVNS. The CDR3 here is CASSPAGHTNYEQYF. CDR3 coding DNA: TGTGCCAGCAGTCCTGCTGGCCATACCAACTACGAGCAGTACTTC.

This chain links TRBV24-1 with TRBJ2-3, with a weak D call TRBD1 (6 bases). Trimming removed 7 bases at V and 2 bases at J, with 9 bases between. CDR1 is KGHDR, CDR2 SFDVKD, per germline. The CDR3 has 13 amino acids. DNA for the CDR3: TGTGCCACCAGACAGGGTGCCACAGATACGCAGTATTTT. It specifies CATRQGATDTQYF.

The rearrangement joins TRBV19 to TRBJ2-5; possible D gene TRBD2, 5 bases. Germline CDR1 is LNHDA and CDR2 is SQIVND (reference sequence). The CDR3 runs to 14 residues. V lost 6 bases, J lost 0 bases, and 11 bases lay in between. The CDR3 nucleotides are TGTGCCAGTAGGAGCGGAGGCAACCAAGAGACCCAGTACTTC. Translating it yields CASRSGGNQETQYF.

This clone has more than one count but fewer than ten. The chain links TRBV12-5 to TRBJ2-2, with D uncertain. V was shortened by 2 bases and J by 9 bases, with 7 bases between the two germline ends. This CDR3 is 12 amino acids long. Germline CDR1 reads LGHNT; CDR2 reads FRNRAP. CDR3 amino acids: CASGLFSRELFF. In DNA, the CDR3 is TGTGCTAGTGGTTTGTTTAGCAGGGAGCTGTTTTTT.

The genes are TRBV5-1 and TRBJ2-1, with 8 bases that match TRBD2. This CDR3 has 15 residues. Unmatched junction bases numbered 11, after V lost 4 bases and J lost 8 bases. The germline CDR1 and CDR2 sequences are SGHRS and YFSETQ. The CDR3 sequence: CASSPLAEPSDEQFF. CDR3 bases: TGCGCCAGCAGCCCACTAGCGGAGCCCTCGGATGAGCAGTTCTTC.